This TCR beta chain stems from a study of human T cells and chemical hapten exposure. TCRdb analysed the RACE reads with MiXCR anew, one entry per CDR3 protein. The data hold 35,000 to 50,000 distinct CDR3 sequences, with 3% to 4% observed a single time. Study-wide points: TCRs at high frequency, those above 1 in 1000, did not change with DPC sensitization.

V lost 6 bases and J lost 4; bases outside the gene matches: 7. This CDR3 spans 16 amino acids. Germline V lookup: CDR1 LGHNA, CDR2 YNFKEQ. This clonotype was observed at least ten times. What it binds is not known. Time point defined: healthy volunteer bleed at 6 weeks. Whole blood, unfractionated, served as the material for total RNA extraction. This TCR came from a human donor in good health. Some clones in this sample may be carry-over from other donors' samples. Sample: whole blood. The V gene is TRBV4-2, the J gene TRBJ2-2, with TRBD1 matching over 11 bases. CDR3 bases: TGTGCCAGCAGTGTGCTAGGGACAGGGGGCACCGGGGAGCTGTTTTTT. Its protein product is CASSVLGTGGTGELFF.